The clone carrying this T cell receptor beta chain appeared many times. No antigen is known for it. After CD4 positive bead selection, the CD4-negative fraction gave CD8 T cells. Cells stained for CD3, CD4, CD8, CD45RA and CD27 were sorted into four subsets. The CDR3 has 10 residues. The sample is drawn from a study of naive and memory T cell subsets. Two oligonucleotides, mixed equimolar, formed the beta constant-region primer covering TRBC1 and TRBC2. Four rounds of PCR amplified the ligated cDNA using nested alpha and beta constant-region primers plus SP2. TCRdb independently ran MiXCR on the UMI-ligation and nested PCR reads; one entry per CDR3 protein. Here the sample spans approximately 85,000 distinct CDR3 sequences, 5.5% to 8.5% being singletons. Overall study findings and caveats: RNA-based TCR counts may shift with T cell activation and differentiation.

The TCR sequence derives from a human donor in good health. The chain joins TRBV21-1 to TRBJ2-1. TRBV21-1 is reported as a pseudogene. Sequenced sample: central memory CD4+ T cells from blood. In DNA, the CDR3 is TGTGCCAGCCTTTACAATGAGCAGTTCTTC. Translated: CASLYNEQFF.